This T cell receptor (beta chain) was identified in a study of blood T cell repertoires in COVID-19. Overall study context: COVID-19 samples, acute and convalescent, were from the United States, Italy and Spain.

Each participant's cohort was designated according to participant-reported clinical history. Two negative PCRs, clearance, or symptom resolution were required of recovered Cohort 3 donors. Libraries were prepared by immunoSEQ multiplex PCR; TCRdb keeps only in-frame clonotypes and omits some of them. Of more than 300,000 clones in the sample, 70% to 90% were seen once. What was sequenced was PBMCs or T cells enriched from blood (not recorded which). The clonotype comes from a woman younger than 30 who had recovered from COVID-19.

The DNA for the CDR3 is TGTGCCAGCAGTTGGGACCCTCGGACAGGGGATGAGACCCAGTACTTC. This encodes CASSWDPRTGDETQYF. The chain recombines TRBV6-2 or TRBV6-3 with TRBJ2-5; 9 nucleotides line up with TRBD1. CDR1 and CDR2 (germline): MNHEY, SVGEGT. This CDR3 spans 16 amino acids. The ends lost 4 bases at V and 5 bases at J; junction bases unmatched: 11.